The rows below give T cell receptor beta chains drawn from one sample of a study of blood T cell repertoires in COVID-19. Libraries were prepared by immunoSEQ multiplex PCR; TCRdb keeps only in-frame clonotypes and omits some of them. The repertoire consists of 200,000 to 250,000 clones, with about four fifths occurring once and the leading ten covering approximately 2%. Input material: peripheral blood. Receptor source: a man aged 25 to 40 who had recovered from COVID-19. Each CDR3 is given with its conserved first and last residue. Each record gives: V gene, D gene, clone size, J gene, CDR3 protein, CDR3 DNA. A D gene is named only where the DNA matches it firmly. Rows give clone size only sometimes, using once, few, many, or a class for an expanded clone.

V gene: TRBV9; D gene: TRBD1; clone size: NA; J gene: TRBJ2-7; CDR3 protein: CASSAGTGIEQYF; CDR3 DNA: TGTGCCAGCAGCGCCGGGACAGGGATCGAGCAGTACTTC
V gene: TRBV11-2; D gene: NA; clone size: NA; J gene: TRBJ2-5; CDR3 protein: CASSSFRARVLSRGETQYF; CDR3 DNA: TGTGCCAGCAGCTCATTCCGGGCCCGGGTTCTGAGCAGGGGAGAGACCCAGTACTTC
V gene: TRBV2; D gene: NA; clone size: few; J gene: TRBJ1-2; CDR3 protein: CASRAGWASGYGYTF; CDR3 DNA: TGTGCCAGCAGGGCAGGGTGGGCCTCGGGCTATGGCTACACCTTC
V gene: TRBV19; D gene: NA; clone size: once; J gene: TRBJ1-1; CDR3 protein: CASTHRVVTEAFF; CDR3 DNA: TGTGCCAGTACTCACAGGGTGGTCACTGAAGCTTTCTTT
V gene: TRBV11-3; D gene: NA; clone size: NA; J gene: TRBJ2-1; CDR3 protein: CASSLGQSNEQFF; CDR3 DNA: TGTGCCAGCAGCTTAGGACAGTCCAATGAGCAGTTCTTC
V gene: TRBV7-8; D gene: NA; clone size: NA; J gene: TRBJ2-3; CDR3 protein: CASSLGIEDTQYF; CDR3 DNA: TGTGCCAGCAGCTTAGGCATAGAAGATACGCAGTATTTT
V gene: TRBV9; D gene: TRBD2; clone size: NA; J gene: TRBJ2-5; CDR3 protein: CASSVSPGGEETQYF; CDR3 DNA: TGTGCCAGCAGCGTGAGCCCCGGGGGGGAAGAGACCCAGTACTTC
V gene: TRBV10-3; D gene: NA; clone size: NA; J gene: TRBJ1-2; CDR3 protein: CAISETGRDYGYTF; CDR3 DNA: TGTGCCATCAGTGAGACAGGGAGGGACTATGGCTACACCTTC
V gene: TRBV7-9; D gene: TRBD1; clone size: NA; J gene: TRBJ1-5; CDR3 protein: CASSPQGVGPQHF; CDR3 DNA: TGTGCCAGCAGCCCCCAGGGGGTGGGTCCCCAGCATTTT
V gene: TRBV10-2; D gene: NA; clone size: NA; J gene: TRBJ1-4; CDR3 protein: CASSAAPREEWGRWKLFF; CDR3 DNA: TGCGCCAGCAGCGCCGCCCCCCGCGAAGAGTGGGGGCGTTGGAAACTGTTTTTT
V gene: TRBV9; D gene: NA; clone size: NA; J gene: TRBJ1-1; CDR3 protein: CASSAQGTGETEAFF; CDR3 DNA: TGTGCCAGCAGCGCCCAGGGAACGGGGGAAACTGAAGCTTTCTTT
V gene: TRBV10-3; D gene: NA; clone size: NA; J gene: TRBJ2-2; CDR3 protein: CATVGGPNTGELFF; CDR3 DNA: TGTGCCACCGTTGGCGGGCCGAACACCGGGGAGCTGTTTTTT
V gene: TRBV7-9; D gene: TRBD1; clone size: NA; J gene: TRBJ1-2; CDR3 protein: CASSYATGDPSGYTF; CDR3 DNA: TGTGCCAGCAGCTACGCGACAGGGGATCCCTCTGGCTACACCTTC
V gene: TRBV4-2; D gene: NA; clone size: NA; J gene: TRBJ2-5; CDR3 protein: CASSVAPQETQYF; CDR3 DNA: TGTGCCAGCAGCGTGGCCCCTCAAGAGACCCAGTACTTC
V gene: TRBV10-3; D gene: NA; clone size: NA; J gene: TRBJ1-5; CDR3 protein: CAIRPDRNQPQHF; CDR3 DNA: TGTGCCATCCGACCCGACAGGAATCAGCCCCAGCATTTT
V gene: TRBV29-1; D gene: TRBD2; clone size: NA; J gene: TRBJ2-7; CDR3 protein: CSVEEAGGGYEQYF; CDR3 DNA: TGCAGCGTTGAGGAAGCGGGGGGCGGCTACGAGCAGTACTTC
V gene: TRBV18; D gene: NA; clone size: NA; J gene: TRBJ1-1; CDR3 protein: CASSPGGSSPATEAFF; CDR3 DNA: TGTGCCAGCTCACCAGGGGGCAGTTCTCCGGCGACTGAAGCTTTCTTT
V gene: TRBV3-1/TRBV3-2; D gene: TRBD1; clone size: few; J gene: TRBJ1-2; CDR3 protein: CASSPGQGMNYGYTF; CDR3 DNA: TGTGCCAGCAGCCCGGGACAGGGTATGAACTATGGCTACACCTTC
V gene: TRBV5-5; D gene: TRBD1; clone size: NA; J gene: TRBJ2-3; CDR3 protein: CASSSTADRGHTQYF; CDR3 DNA: TGTGCCAGCAGCTCAACGGCGGACAGGGGCCATACGCAGTATTTT
V gene: TRBV19; D gene: NA; clone size: NA; J gene: TRBJ1-1; CDR3 protein: CASRSNTQGMNTEAFF; CDR3 DNA: TGTGCCAGTAGATCGAATACACAGGGAATGAACACTGAAGCTTTCTTT
V gene: TRBV2; D gene: NA; clone size: few; J gene: TRBJ1-4; CDR3 protein: CASSEWGVDEKLFF; CDR3 DNA: TGTGCCAGCAGTGAATGGGGGGTGGATGAAAAACTGTTTTTT
V gene: TRBV19; D gene: NA; clone size: NA; J gene: TRBJ1-3; CDR3 protein: CASRYGRGRPGNTIYF; CDR3 DNA: TGTGCCAGTAGGTACGGGAGGGGTCGACCTGGAAACACCATATATTTT
V gene: TRBV13; D gene: TRBD1; clone size: NA; J gene: TRBJ1-1; CDR3 protein: CASSLGQGMNTEAFF; CDR3 DNA: TGTGCCAGCAGCTTAGGACAGGGGATGAACACTGAAGCTTTCTTT
V gene: TRBV11-2; D gene: TRBD2; clone size: few; J gene: TRBJ2-3; CDR3 protein: CASSFGTSGGALDTQYF; CDR3 DNA: TGTGCCAGCAGCTTCGGGACTAGCGGGGGGGCCTTAGATACGCAGTATTTT
V gene: TRBV4-1; D gene: TRBD1; clone size: NA; J gene: TRBJ2-2; CDR3 protein: CASSLGQGGGELFF; CDR3 DNA: TGCGCCAGCAGCCTCGGACAGGGCGGCGGGGAGCTGTTTTTT
V gene: TRBV3-1/TRBV3-2; D gene: NA; clone size: many; J gene: TRBJ1-4; CDR3 protein: CASSLGQGNEGKLFF; CDR3 DNA: TGTGCCAGCAGCCTAGGCCAAGGGAACGAGGGCAAACTGTTTTTT
V gene: TRBV29-1; D gene: TRBD1; clone size: few; J gene: TRBJ2-5; CDR3 protein: CSAGGQGGETQYF; CDR3 DNA: TGCAGCGCCGGGGGACAGGGCGGAGAGACCCAGTACTTC
V gene: TRBV10-3; D gene: NA; clone size: NA; J gene: TRBJ1-4; CDR3 protein: CAISEGGDANEKLFF; CDR3 DNA: TGTGCCATCAGTGAGGGCGGAGACGCTAATGAAAAACTGTTTTTT
V gene: TRBV2; D gene: TRBD1; clone size: NA; J gene: TRBJ2-1; CDR3 protein: CASSIRQGNEQFF; CDR3 DNA: TGTGCCAGCAGTATTAGACAGGGAAATGAGCAGTTCTTC
V gene: TRBV7-2; D gene: NA; clone size: NA; J gene: TRBJ2-5; CDR3 protein: CASSLARVAETQYF; CDR3 DNA: TGTGCCAGCAGCTTAGCGAGGGTAGCGGAGACCCAGTACTTC
V gene: TRBV7-9; D gene: TRBD1; clone size: NA; J gene: TRBJ1-1; CDR3 protein: CASSTRDRGTEAFF; CDR3 DNA: TGTGCCAGCAGCACCCGGGACAGGGGGACTGAAGCTTTCTTT
V gene: TRBV2; D gene: NA; clone size: NA; J gene: TRBJ1-5; CDR3 protein: CASRFDSNSNQPQHF; CDR3 DNA: TGTGCCAGCAGATTCGACAGCAATAGCAATCAGCCCCAGCATTTT
V gene: TRBV2; D gene: TRBD1; clone size: NA; J gene: TRBJ1-1; CDR3 protein: CASTQTGGNTEAFF; CDR3 DNA: TGTGCCAGCACTCAGACAGGGGGAAACACTGAAGCTTTCTTT
V gene: TRBV19; D gene: NA; clone size: NA; J gene: TRBJ2-7; CDR3 protein: CASSWRYGDEQYF; CDR3 DNA: TGTGCCAGTAGTTGGAGGTACGGGGACGAGCAGTACTTC
V gene: TRBV5-1; D gene: NA; clone size: few; J gene: TRBJ2-7; CDR3 protein: CASSLSEYSYSYEQYF; CDR3 DNA: TGCGCCAGCAGCTTGAGTGAGTACAGTTACTCCTACGAGCAGTACTTC
V gene: TRBV9; D gene: TRBD2; clone size: NA; J gene: TRBJ2-3; CDR3 protein: CASSVAGTSPPYTQYF; CDR3 DNA: TGTGCCAGCAGCGTCGCCGGGACTAGCCCTCCCTATACGCAGTATTTT
V gene: TRBV5-6; D gene: NA; clone size: NA; J gene: TRBJ1-2; CDR3 protein: CASTLEAEEDYGYTF; CDR3 DNA: TGTGCCAGCACCCTGGAGGCGGAGGAAGACTATGGCTACACCTTC
V gene: TRBV5-4; D gene: TRBD1; clone size: few; J gene: TRBJ1-6; CDR3 protein: CASSLDRGNSPLHF; CDR3 DNA: TGTGCCAGCAGCTTGGACAGGGGGAATTCACCCCTCCACTTT
V gene: TRBV13; D gene: TRBD1; clone size: NA; J gene: TRBJ2-7; CDR3 protein: CASSSIGTGGGEQYF; CDR3 DNA: TGTGCCAGCAGCTCCATCGGGACAGGGGGCGGCGAGCAGTACTTC
V gene: TRBV9; D gene: TRBD1; clone size: NA; J gene: TRBJ1-2; CDR3 protein: CASSAGDSNYGYTF; CDR3 DNA: TGTGCCAGCAGCGCTGGGGACAGTAACTATGGCTACACCTTC
V gene: TRBV5-4; D gene: NA; clone size: NA; J gene: TRBJ1-6; CDR3 protein: CASSLGPGHSNSPLHF; CDR3 DNA: TGTGCCAGCAGCTTGGGGCCGGGACATTCTAATTCACCCCTCCACTTT